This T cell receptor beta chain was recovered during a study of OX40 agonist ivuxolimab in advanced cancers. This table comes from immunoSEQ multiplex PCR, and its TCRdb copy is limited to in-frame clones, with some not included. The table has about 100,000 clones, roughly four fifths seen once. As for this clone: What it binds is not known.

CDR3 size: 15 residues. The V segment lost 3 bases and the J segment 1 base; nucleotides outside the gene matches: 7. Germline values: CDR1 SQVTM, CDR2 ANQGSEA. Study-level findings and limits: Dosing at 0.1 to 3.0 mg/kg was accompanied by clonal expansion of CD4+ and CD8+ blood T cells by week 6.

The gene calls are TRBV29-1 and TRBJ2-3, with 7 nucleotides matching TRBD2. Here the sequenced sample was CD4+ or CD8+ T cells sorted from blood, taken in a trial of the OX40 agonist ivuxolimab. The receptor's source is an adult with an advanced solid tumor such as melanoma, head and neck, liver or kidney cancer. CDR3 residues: CSVEGGEFGTDTQYF. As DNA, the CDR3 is TGCAGCGTTGAGGGGGGGGAGTTCGGCACAGATACGCAGTATTTT.